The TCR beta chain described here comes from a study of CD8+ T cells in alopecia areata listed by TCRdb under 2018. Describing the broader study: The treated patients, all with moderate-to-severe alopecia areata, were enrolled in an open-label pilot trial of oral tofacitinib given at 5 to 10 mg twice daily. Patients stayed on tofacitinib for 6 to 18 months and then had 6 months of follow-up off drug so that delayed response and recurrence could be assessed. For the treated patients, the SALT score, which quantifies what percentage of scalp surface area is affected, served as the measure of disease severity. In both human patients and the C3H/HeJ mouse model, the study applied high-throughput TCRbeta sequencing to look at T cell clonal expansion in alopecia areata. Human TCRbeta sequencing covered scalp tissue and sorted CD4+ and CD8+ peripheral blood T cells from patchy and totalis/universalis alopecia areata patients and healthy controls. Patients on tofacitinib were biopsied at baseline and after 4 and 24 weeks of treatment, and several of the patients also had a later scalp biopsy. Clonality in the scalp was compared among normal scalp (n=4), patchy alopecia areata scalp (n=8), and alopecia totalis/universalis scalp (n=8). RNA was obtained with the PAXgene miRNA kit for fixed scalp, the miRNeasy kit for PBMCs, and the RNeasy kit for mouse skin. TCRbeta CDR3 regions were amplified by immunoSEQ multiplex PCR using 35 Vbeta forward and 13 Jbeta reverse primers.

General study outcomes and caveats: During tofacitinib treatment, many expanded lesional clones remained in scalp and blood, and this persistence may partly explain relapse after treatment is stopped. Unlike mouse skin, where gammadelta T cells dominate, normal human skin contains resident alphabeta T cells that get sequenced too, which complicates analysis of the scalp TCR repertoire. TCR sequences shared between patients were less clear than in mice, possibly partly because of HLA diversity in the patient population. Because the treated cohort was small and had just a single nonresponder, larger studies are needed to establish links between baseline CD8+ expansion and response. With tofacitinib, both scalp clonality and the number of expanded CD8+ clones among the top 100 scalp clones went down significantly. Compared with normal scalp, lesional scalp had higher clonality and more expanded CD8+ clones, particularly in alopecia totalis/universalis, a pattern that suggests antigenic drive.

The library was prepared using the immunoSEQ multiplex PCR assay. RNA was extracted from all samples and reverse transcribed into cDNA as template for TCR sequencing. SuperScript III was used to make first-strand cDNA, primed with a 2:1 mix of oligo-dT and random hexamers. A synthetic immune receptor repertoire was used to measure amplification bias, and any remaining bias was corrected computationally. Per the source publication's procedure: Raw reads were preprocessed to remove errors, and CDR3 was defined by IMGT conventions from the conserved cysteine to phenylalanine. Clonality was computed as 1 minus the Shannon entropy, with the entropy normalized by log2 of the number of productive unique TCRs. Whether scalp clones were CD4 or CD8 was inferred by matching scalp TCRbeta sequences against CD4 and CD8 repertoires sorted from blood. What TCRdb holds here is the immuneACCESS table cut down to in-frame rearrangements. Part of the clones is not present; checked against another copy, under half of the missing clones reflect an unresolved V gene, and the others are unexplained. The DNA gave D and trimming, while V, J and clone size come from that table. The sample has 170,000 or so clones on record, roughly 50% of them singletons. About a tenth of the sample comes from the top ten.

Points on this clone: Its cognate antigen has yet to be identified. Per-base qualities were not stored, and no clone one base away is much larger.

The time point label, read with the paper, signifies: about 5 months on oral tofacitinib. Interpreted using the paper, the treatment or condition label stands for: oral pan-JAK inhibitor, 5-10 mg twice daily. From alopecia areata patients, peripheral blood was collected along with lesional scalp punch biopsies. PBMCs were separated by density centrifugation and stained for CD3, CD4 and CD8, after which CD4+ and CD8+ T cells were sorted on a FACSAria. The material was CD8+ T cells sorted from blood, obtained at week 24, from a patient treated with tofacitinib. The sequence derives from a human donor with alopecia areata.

For the CDR3, the sequence is CASSVAPRDREGETQYF. The sequenced DNA: TGTGCCAGCAGCGTAGCCCCCCGGGACAGGGAGGGGGAGACCCAGTACTTC. The chain is encoded by TRBV9 joined to TRBJ2-5, and TRBD1 aligns with 9 junction nucleotides. The CDR3 covers 17 residues, taking in both the cysteine and the phenylalanine. Only the CDR3 part of the read is kept: 51 bases, read in frame from the first base. Clipping removes 0 bases from V and 5 bases from J, with 11 as the unmatched junction base count. Via the germline V gene, CDR1 is SGDLS and CDR2 YYNGEE.